This T cell receptor beta chain originates from a study of blood T cell repertoires in COVID-19. Study information: The origin of the acute and convalescent COVID-19 samples was the United States, Italy and Spain. PBMCs, B-cell-depleted T cells, or T cells provided the cDNA or gDNA that made up the material.

In Cohort 3, a recovered donor had either two negative PCRs, clearance, or symptom resolution. Using immunoSEQ multiplex PCR, the repertoire was profiled, and TCRdb retains in-frame clones only, with some absent. The table has about 330,000 clones, around 87% seen once. Trimming removed 9 bases from V and 2 bases from J; junction bases left unmatched: 7. CDR3 length equals 13 residues. The germline V gene has CDR1 MDHEN and CDR2 SYDVKM. The sample taken for sequencing was PBMCs or T cells enriched from blood (not recorded which). The receptor comes from a woman under 40 who had recovered from COVID-19. J is TRBJ2-7 and V is TRBV28; 7 positions agree with TRBD1. The CDR3 nucleotides are TGTGCCAGTTCCGGGGACAGCCCCTACGAGCAGTACTTC. Protein sequence: CASSGDSPYEQYF.